The 14 T cell receptor beta chains below come from one sample, sequenced in a study of blood T cell repertoires in COVID-19. TCRdb keeps only in-frame clones here, not all; method: immunoSEQ multiplex PCR. The sample lists roughly 130,000 clones; about 80% were seen once. Sequences were obtained from peripheral blood. The source is a man aged 55 to 69 with active or convalescent COVID-19.

The chain uses TRBV6-5 and TRBJ1-4, with a tentative D call TRBD1 (5 bases). V gave up 2 bases and J gave up 9 bases, with 13 bases separating them. CDR1 is MNHEY and CDR2 is SVGAGI in the germline V gene. This CDR3 is 14 amino acids long. CDR3 region: CASSYVGGRQKLFF. In DNA form, the CDR3 reads TGTGCCAGCAGTTACGTGGGGGGACGCCAAAAACTGTTTTTT.

The V call is TRBV9, the J call TRBJ1-3, with D tentatively TRBD1 (6 bases). V was cut by 3 bases and J by 2 bases, with 12 bases left in between. Germline V gene data show CDR1 as SGDLS and CDR2 as YYNGEE. CDR3 length equals 15 residues. CDR3 sequence (DNA): TGTGCCAGCAGCGCTGGAGGGGGGGCTGGAAACACCATATATTTT. This codes for CASSAGGGAGNTIYF.

The chain is built from TRBV28 and TRBJ2-1, with TRBD2 identical over 10 bases. The CDR3 consists of 16 residues. Unmatched junction bases numbered 5, after V lost 6 bases and J lost 0 bases. In germline, CDR1 is MDHEN, CDR2 SYDVKM. The CDR3 DNA sequence: TGTGCCAGCAGGCTAGCGGGGGTTAGCTCCTACAATGAGCAGTTCTTC. The encoded protein is CASRLAGVSSYNEQFF.

The chain joins TRBV19 to TRBJ1-6; the D is unclear. Trimming removed 2 bases from V and 0 bases from J, with 11 bases in between. Germline V gene lookup returns CDR1 LNHDA and CDR2 SQIVND (reference sequence). This CDR3 has 17 residues. The CDR3 nucleotides are TGTGCCAGTAGTATATCCGGTCCGAGCTCCTATAATTCACCCCTCCACTTT. Translation: CASSISGPSSYNSPLHF.

This clone was seen a few times. The chain links TRBV7-2 to TRBJ1-2, with D possibly matching TRBD1 (6 bases). V lost 5 bases to trimming and J lost 7 bases, with 17 bases between them. This CDR3 has 14 residues. CDR1 and CDR2 from the germline V gene are SGHTA and FQGNSA. The CDR3 reads CASSPRTDLGGYTF. The CDR3 bases are TGTGCCAGCAGCCCCCGGACAGACCTCGGTGGCTACACCTTC.

The V gene is TRBV13, the J gene TRBJ1-5; 8 bases are shared with TRBD1. V lost 5 bases to trimming and J lost 11 bases; unmatched junction nucleotides: 5. CDR3 length: 12 amino acids. Germline CDR1 reads PRHDT; CDR2 reads FYEKMQ (reference sequence). CDR3 sequence: CASSAQQGAQHF. The CDR3 DNA reads as TGTGCCAGCAGCGCCCAACAGGGGGCCCAGCATTTT. The entire variable domain, with the rest obtained from reference TRBV13 and TRBJ1-5, is as follows: AAGVIQSPRHLIKEKRETATLKCYPIPRHDTVYWYQQGPGQDPQFLISFYEKMQSDKGSIPDRFSAQQFSDYHSELNMSSLELGDSALYFCASSAQQGAQHFGDGTRLSIL.

The chain is built from TRBV7-9 and TRBJ1-2; TRBD1 matches 7 bases. Germline CDR1 is SEHNR and CDR2 is FQNEAQ (reference sequence). With 4 bases clipped from V and 7 bases from J, the junction kept 6 bases outside the gene matches. This CDR3 contains 13 residues. CDR3 region: CASSSRGAFGYTF. The CDR3 nucleotides are TGTGCCAGCAGCTCCAGGGGGGCGTTTGGCTACACCTTC. The complete variable domain, with remaining parts taken from reference TRBV7-9 and TRBJ1-2, reads DTGVSQNPRHKITKRGQNVTFRCDPISEHNRLYWYRQTLGQGPEFLTYFQNEAQLEKSRLLSDRFSAERPKGSFSTLEIQRTEQGDSAMYLCASSSRGAFGYTFGSGTRLTVV.

The chain uses TRBV27 and TRBJ2-1; 10 bases line up with TRBD2. This CDR3 contains 15 residues. After removal of 7 bases from V and 7 bases from J, the junction contained 10 bases not matched to a gene. Germline V CDR1 and CDR2: MNHEY, SMNVEV (reference sequence). The CDR3, as DNA: TGTGCCAGCAACCCCCTAGCGGGAGTCAGGAATGAGCAGTTCTTC. Translated, it gives CASNPLAGVRNEQFF.

This clone was seen only a few times. This chain uses TRBV19 with TRBJ1-1, with a weak D call TRBD1 (6 bases). Germline V gene data show CDR1 as LNHDA and CDR2 as SQIVND (reference sequence). The CDR3 is made up of 16 amino acids. The V end lost 3 bases, the J end lost 0 bases, and 14 bases lay between the germline ends. The CDR3 DNA is TGTGCCAGTAGTATCCTGCCAGGGGCTATGAACACTGAAGCTTTCTTT. It specifies CASSILPGAMNTEAFF.

The rearrangement uses TRBV6-2 or TRBV6-3 and TRBJ2-3, with D hard to call. CDR3 length: 15 amino acids. Trimming cost V 5 bases and J 0 bases, with 12 bases left between them. In germline, CDR1 is MNHEY, CDR2 SVGEGT. Here the CDR3 reads CASSHRGASTDTQYF. CDR3 coding DNA: TGTGCCAGCAGTCATAGAGGAGCTAGCACAGATACGCAGTATTTT.

This chain uses TRBV18 with TRBJ2-3; D might be TRBD2 (5 bases). The germline CDR1 and CDR2 sequences are KGHSH and LQKENI. The length of the CDR3 is 14 residues. V was cut by 10 bases and J by 1 base, with 15 bases left in between. The CDR3 DNA follows: TGTGCCACAACAGTCGCCGGGGGCACAGATACGCAGTATTTT. The encoded protein is CATTVAGGTDTQYF.

The chain joins TRBV4-2 to TRBJ2-1; TRBD2 aligns across 8 bases. Unmatched junction bases numbered 17, after V lost 1 base and J lost 6 bases. The CDR3 totals 19 residues. Germline V gene data show CDR1 as LGHNA and CDR2 as YNFKEQ. The CDR3 sequence: CASSQVSSAAGGGGNEQFF. CDR3 sequence (DNA): TGTGCCAGCAGCCAAGTGAGTTCGGCGGCGGGAGGAGGTGGCAATGAGCAGTTCTTC.

The chain has TRBV7-2 and TRBJ1-6, with 7 bases lining up with TRBD1. CDR1 is SGHTA and CDR2 is FQGNSA in the germline V gene. V gave up 8 bases and J gave up 10 bases; unmatched junction bases: 11. The CDR3 covers 14 residues. The DNA for the CDR3 is TGTGCCAGCGGAACCGGGACAGTTCCGTCACCCCTCCACTTT. This sequence encodes CASGTGTVPSPLHF.

The chain links TRBV27 to TRBJ2-7; D is possibly TRBD1 (6 bases). CDR1 and CDR2 from the germline V gene are MNHEY and SMNVEV (reference sequence). The CDR3 contains 15 residues. V lost 6 bases and J 1 base, leaving 16 bases between the germline ends. This chain's CDR3 is CASRAQGIYSYEQYF. CDR3 DNA sequence: TGTGCCAGCAGAGCACAGGGCATATATTCCTACGAGCAGTACTTC.